This TCR beta chain appears in the sequencing data of a study of immune evolution from preneoplasia to lung adenocarcinoma. The germline V and J ends were trimmed by 4 bases and 5 bases, with 12 bases remaining between them. The CDR3 loop spans 13 amino acids. CDR1 is SGHRS, CDR2 YFSETQ, per germline. Repertoires were generated with immunoSEQ multiplex PCR, while TCRdb's copy carries only in-frame clones and drops some. Of more than 9,500 clones in the sample, more than 70% are singletons; the top ten hold 3.8%. The sample consisted of FFPE tissue from an adenomatous hyperplasia lung lesion. The subset is: atypical adenomatous hyperplasia (AAH), lung preneoplasia. The origin of this receptor is a person aged 45-69 years with lung adenocarcinoma. The chain couples TRBV5-1 to TRBJ2-5; D is unclear. The CDR3 reads CASSPSVGETQYF. The DNA of the CDR3 is TGCGCCAGCAGCCCCTCGGTGGGGGAGACCCAGTACTTC.